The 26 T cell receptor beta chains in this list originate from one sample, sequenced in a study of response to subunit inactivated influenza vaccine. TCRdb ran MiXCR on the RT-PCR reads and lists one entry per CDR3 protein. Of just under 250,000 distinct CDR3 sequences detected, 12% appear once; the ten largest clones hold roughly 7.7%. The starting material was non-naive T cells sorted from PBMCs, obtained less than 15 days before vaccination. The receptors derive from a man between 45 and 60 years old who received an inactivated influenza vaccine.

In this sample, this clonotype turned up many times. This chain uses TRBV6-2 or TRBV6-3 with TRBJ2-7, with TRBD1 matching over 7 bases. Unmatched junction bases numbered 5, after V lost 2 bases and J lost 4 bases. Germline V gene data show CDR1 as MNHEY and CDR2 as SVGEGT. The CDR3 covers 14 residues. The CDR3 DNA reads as TGTGCCAGCAGTTACCCCGGGACAGTATACGAGCAGTACTTC. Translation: CASSYPGTVYEQYF.

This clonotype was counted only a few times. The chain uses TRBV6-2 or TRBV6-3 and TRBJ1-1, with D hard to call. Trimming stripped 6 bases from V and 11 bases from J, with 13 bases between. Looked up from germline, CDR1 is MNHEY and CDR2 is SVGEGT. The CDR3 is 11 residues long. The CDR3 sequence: CASSRTTSAFF. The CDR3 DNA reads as TGTGCCAGCAGCAGGACTACTTCGGCTTTCTTT.

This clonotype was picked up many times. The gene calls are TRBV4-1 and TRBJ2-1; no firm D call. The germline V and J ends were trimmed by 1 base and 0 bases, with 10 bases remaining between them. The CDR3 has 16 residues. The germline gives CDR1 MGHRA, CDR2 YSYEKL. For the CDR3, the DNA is TGCGCCAGCAGCCAAGGTAGCTGGGGCTCCTACAATGAGCAGTTCTTC. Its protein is CASSQGSWGSYNEQFF.

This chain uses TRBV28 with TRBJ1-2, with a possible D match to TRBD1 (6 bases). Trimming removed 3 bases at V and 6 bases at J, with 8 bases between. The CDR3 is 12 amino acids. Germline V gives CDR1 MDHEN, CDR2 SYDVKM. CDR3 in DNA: TGTGCCAGCAGTTTTAACAGGGATGGCTACACCTTC. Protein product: CASSFNRDGYTF.

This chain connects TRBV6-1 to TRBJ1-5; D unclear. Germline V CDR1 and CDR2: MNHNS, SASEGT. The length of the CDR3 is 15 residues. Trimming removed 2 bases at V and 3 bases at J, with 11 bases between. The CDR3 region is CASSEMGSNNQPQHF. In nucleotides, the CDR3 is TGTGCCAGCAGTGAAATGGGCAGTAACAATCAGCCCCAGCATTTT.

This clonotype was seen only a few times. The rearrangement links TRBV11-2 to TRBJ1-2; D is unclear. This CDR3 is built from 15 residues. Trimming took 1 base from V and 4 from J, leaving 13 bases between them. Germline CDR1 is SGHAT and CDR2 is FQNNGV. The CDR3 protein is CASSLAEQVGYGYTF. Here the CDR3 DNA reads TGTGCCAGCAGCTTAGCTGAGCAGGTCGGCTATGGCTACACCTTC. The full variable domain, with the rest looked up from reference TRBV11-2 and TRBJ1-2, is EAGVAQSPRYKIIEKRQSVAFWCNPISGHATLYWYQQILGQGPKLLIQFQNNGVVDDSQLPKDRFSAERLKGVDSTLKIQPAKLEDSAVYLCASSLAEQVGYGYTFGSGTRLTVV.

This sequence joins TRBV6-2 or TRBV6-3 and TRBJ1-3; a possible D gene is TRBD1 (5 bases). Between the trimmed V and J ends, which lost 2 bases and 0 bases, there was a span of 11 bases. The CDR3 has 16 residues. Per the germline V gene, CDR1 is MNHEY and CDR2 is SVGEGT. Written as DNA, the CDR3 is TGTGCCAGCAGTTACCCCCGACAGAGCTCTGGAAACACCATATATTTT. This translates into CASSYPRQSSGNTIYF.

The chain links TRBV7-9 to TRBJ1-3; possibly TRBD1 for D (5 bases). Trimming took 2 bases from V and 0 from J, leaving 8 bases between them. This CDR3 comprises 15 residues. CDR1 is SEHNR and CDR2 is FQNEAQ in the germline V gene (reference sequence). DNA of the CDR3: TGTGCCAGCAGCTTACCAGGGTACTCTGGAAACACCATATATTTT. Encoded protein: CASSLPGYSGNTIYF.

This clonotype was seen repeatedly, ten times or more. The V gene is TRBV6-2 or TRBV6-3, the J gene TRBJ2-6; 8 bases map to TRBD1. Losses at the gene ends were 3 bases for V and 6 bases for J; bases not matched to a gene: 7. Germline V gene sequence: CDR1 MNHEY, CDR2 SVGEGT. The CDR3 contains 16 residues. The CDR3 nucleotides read TGTGCCAGCAGTTATCCGGGACAGGTGCTGGCCAACGTCCTGACTTTC. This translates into CASSYPGQVLANVLTF.

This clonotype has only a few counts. DNA of the CDR3: TGTGCCACCAGTGATGGCCCCGGGACAGGGAGTGGAAACACCATATATTTT. It yields the protein CATSDGPGTGSGNTIYF. The chain employs TRBV24-1 and TRBJ1-3; TRBD1 matches 9 bases. Germline lookup yields CDR1 KGHDR and CDR2 SFDVKD. The CDR3 is 17 amino acids. Trimming at V came to 3 bases and at J to 3 bases, leaving 8 bases not matched to a gene.

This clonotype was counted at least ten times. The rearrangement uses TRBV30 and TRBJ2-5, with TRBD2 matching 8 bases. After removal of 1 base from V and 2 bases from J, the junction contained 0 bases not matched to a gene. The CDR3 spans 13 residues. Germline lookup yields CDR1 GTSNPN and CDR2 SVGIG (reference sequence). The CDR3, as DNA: TGTGCCTGGAGTGGACTAGCGCAAGAGACCCAGTACTTC. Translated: CAWSGLAQETQYF.

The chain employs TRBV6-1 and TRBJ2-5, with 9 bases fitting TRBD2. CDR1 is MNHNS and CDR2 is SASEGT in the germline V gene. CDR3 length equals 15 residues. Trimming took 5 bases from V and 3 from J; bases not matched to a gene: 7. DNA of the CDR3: TGTGCCAGCAGTCCATTGGGACTAGCAGAAGAGACCCAGTACTTC. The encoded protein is CASSPLGLAEETQYF.

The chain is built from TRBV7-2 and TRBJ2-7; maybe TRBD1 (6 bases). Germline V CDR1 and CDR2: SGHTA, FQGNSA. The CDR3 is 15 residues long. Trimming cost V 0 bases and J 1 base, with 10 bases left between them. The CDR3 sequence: CASSLAGANSYEQYF. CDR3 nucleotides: TGTGCCAGCAGCTTAGCGGGGGCCAATTCCTACGAGCAGTACTTC.

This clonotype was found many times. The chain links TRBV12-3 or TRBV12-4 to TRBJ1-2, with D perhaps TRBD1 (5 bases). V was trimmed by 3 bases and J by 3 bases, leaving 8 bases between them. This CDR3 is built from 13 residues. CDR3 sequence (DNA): TGTGCCAGCAGTTTTTCGGGGGACTATGGCTACACCTTC. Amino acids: CASSFSGDYGYTF.

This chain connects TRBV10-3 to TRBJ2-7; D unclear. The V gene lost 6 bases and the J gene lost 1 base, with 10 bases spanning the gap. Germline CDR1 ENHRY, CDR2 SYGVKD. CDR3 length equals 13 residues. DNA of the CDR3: TGTGCCATCAGCGAACCTAGGTCCTACGAGCAGTACTTC. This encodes CAISEPRSYEQYF.

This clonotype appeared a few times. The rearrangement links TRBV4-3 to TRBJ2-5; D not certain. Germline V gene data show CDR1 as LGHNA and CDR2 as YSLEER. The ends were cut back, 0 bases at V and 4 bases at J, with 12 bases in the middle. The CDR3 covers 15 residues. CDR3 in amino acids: CASSQDGQRAETQYF. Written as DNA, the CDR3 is TGCGCCAGCAGCCAAGATGGGCAAAGGGCAGAGACCCAGTACTTC.

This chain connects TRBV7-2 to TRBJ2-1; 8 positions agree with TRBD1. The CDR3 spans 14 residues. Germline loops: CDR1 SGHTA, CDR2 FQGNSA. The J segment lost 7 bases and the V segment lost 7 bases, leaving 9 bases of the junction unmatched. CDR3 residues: CASTPAGGWNEQFF. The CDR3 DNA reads TGTGCCAGCACCCCCGCAGGGGGCTGGAATGAGCAGTTCTTC.

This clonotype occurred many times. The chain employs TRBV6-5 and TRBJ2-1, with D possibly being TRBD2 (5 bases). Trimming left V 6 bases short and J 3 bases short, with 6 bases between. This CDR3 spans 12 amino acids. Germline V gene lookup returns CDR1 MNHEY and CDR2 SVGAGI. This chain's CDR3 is CASSGDYNEQFF. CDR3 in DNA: TGTGCCAGCAGCGGGGACTACAATGAGCAGTTCTTC.

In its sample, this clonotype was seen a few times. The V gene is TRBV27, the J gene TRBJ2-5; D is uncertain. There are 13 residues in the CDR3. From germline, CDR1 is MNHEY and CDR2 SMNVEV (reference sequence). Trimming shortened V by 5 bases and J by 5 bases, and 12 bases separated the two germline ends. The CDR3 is CASSPRKSETQYF. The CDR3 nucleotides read TGTGCCAGCAGTCCTAGGAAATCGGAGACCCAGTACTTC.

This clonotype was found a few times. CDR3 nucleotide sequence: TGTGCCAGCAGCTTAGCGCCTGATGGACAGGCCGGAAAAGCTTTCTTT. Its protein is CASSLAPDGQAGKAFF. The chain uses TRBV7-2 and TRBJ1-1; 7 bases are shared with TRBD1. Trimming at V came to 0 bases and at J to 9 bases, leaving 13 bases not matched to a gene. Germline V gives CDR1 SGHTA, CDR2 FQGNSA. There are 16 residues in the CDR3.

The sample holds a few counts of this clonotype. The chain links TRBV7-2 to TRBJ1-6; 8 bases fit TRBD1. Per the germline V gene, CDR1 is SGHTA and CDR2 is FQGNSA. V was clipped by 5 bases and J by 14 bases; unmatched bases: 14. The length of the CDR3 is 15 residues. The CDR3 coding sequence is TGTGCCAGCAGCCGGCCGGGACAGGTTCCCGTGACCCTCCACTTT. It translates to CASSRPGQVPVTLHF.

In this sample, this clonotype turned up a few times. The DNA for the CDR3 is TGTGCCAGCAGCCTGACAGGGGACAATGAGCAGTTCTTC. It codes for CASSLTGDNEQFF. V is TRBV7-9 and J is TRBJ2-1; 8 bases align to TRBD1. There are 13 residues in the CDR3. CDR1 SEHNR and CDR2 FQNEAQ come from the germline V gene (reference sequence). The V segment lost 5 bases and the J segment 5 bases; nucleotides outside the gene matches: 2.

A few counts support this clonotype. CDR3 sequence: CASSLVPAYEQYF. The CDR3 nucleotides read TGCGCCAGCAGCTTGGTTCCAGCCTACGAGCAGTACTTC. The rearrangement links TRBV5-1 to TRBJ2-7, with no clear D. V gave up 0 bases and J gave up 2 bases, with 6 bases separating them. This CDR3 is built from 13 residues. Germline V gives CDR1 SGHRS, CDR2 YFSETQ. Based on the CDR3 plus reference TRBV5-1 and TRBJ2-7, the full variable domain is KAGVTQTPRYLIKTRGQQVTLSCSPISGHRSVSWYQQTPGQGLQFLFEYFSETQRNKGNFPGRFSGRQFSNSRSEMNVSTLELGDSALYLCASSLVPAYEQYFGPGTRLTVT.

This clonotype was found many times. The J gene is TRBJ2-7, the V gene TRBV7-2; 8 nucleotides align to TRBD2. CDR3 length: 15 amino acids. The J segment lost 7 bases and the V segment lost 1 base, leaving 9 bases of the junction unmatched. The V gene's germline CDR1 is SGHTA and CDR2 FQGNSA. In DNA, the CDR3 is TGTGCCAGCAGCTTAGAATCGCGGGGGGCGGGGGAGCAGTACTTC. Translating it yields CASSLESRGAGEQYF.

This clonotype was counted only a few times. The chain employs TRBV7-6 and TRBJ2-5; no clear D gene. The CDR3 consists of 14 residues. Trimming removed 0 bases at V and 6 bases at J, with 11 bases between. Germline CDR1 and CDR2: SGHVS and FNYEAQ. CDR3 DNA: TGTGCCAGCAGCTTAGCGGTCCCAACGCAGACCCAGTACTTC. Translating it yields CASSLAVPTQTQYF.

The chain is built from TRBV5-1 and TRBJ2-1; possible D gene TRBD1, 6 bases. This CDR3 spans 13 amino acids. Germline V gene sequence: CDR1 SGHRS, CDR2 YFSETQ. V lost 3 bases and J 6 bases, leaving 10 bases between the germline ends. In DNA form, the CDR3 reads TGCGCCAGCAGCTACGGACAGAGCAATGAGCAGTTCTTC. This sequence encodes CASSYGQSNEQFF.